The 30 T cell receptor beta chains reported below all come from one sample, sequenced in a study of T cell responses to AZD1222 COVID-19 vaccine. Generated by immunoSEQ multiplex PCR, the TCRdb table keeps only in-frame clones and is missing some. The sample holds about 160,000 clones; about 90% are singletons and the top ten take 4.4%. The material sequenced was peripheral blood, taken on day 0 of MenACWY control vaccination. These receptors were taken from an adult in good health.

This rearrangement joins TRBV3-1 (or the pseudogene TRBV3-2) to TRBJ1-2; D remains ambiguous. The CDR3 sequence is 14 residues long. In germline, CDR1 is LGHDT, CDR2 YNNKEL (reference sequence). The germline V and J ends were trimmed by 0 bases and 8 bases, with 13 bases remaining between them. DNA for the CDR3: TGTGCCAGCAGCCAAGATTTAGCAGGCATGGGCTACACCTTC. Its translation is CASSQDLAGMGYTF.

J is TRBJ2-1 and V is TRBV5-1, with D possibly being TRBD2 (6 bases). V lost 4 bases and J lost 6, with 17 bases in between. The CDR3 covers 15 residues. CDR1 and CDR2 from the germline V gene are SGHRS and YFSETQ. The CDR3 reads CASSPYSGEGNEQFF. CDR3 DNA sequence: TGCGCCAGCAGCCCCTACTCGGGAGAGGGCAATGAGCAGTTCTTC.

Here the CDR3 DNA reads TGTGCCAGTGGAACAGGGGGACCTGAAGCTTTCTTT. Translated: CASGTGGPEAFF. The chain joins TRBV19 to TRBJ1-1; 8 positions agree with TRBD1. Germline V gives CDR1 LNHDA, CDR2 SQIVND (reference sequence). V trimming: 8 bases; J trimming: 6 bases; junction bases outside the gene matches: 5. The CDR3 covers 12 residues.

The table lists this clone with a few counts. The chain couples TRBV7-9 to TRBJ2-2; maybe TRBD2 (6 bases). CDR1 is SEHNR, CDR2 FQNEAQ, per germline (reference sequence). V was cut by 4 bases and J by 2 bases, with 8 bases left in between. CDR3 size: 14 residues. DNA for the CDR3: TGTGCCAGCAGCTGGGACTTTAACACCGGGGAGCTGTTTTTT. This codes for CASSWDFNTGELFF.

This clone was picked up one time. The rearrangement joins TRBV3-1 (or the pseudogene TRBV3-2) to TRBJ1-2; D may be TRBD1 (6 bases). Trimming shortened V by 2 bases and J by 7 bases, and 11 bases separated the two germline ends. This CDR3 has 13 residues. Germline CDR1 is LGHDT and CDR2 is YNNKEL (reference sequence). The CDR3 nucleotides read TGTGCCAGCAGCCAACTACAGGGTTTTGGCTACACCTTC. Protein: CASSQLQGFGYTF.

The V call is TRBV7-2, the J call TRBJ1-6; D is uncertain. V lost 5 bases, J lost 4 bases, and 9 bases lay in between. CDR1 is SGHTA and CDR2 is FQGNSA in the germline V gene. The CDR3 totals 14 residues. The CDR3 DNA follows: TGTGCCAGCAGCCCACCCCCGTATAATTCACCCCTCCACTTT. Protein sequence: CASSPPPYNSPLHF.

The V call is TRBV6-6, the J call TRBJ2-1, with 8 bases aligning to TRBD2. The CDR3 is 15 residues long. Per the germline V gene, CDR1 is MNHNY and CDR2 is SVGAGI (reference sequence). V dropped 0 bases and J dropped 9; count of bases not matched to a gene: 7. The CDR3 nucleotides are TGTGCCAGCAGTTACTCAAACGGGAGGGCTGGTGAGCAGTTCTTC. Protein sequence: CASSYSNGRAGEQFF.

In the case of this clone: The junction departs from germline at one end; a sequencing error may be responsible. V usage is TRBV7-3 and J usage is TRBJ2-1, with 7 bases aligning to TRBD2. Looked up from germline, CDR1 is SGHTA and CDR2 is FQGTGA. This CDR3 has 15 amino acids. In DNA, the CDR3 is TGTGCCAGCAGCGTAACTAGCGAGGCCTACAATGAGCAGTTCTTC. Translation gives CASSVTSEAYNEQFF. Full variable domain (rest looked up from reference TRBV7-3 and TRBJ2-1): GAGVSQTPSNKVTEKGKYVELRCDPISGHTALYWYRQSLGQGPEFLIYFQGTGAADDSGLPNDRFFAVRPEGSVSTLKIQRTERGDSAVYLCASSVTSEAYNEQFFGPGTRLTVL.

The DNA for the CDR3 is TGTGCCAGCAGTGGGCGAGGGGGGCGCGGGGATGGCTACACCTTC. It codes for CASSGRGGRGDGYTF. The chain carries TRBV25-1 and TRBJ1-2, with a weak D call TRBD1 (6 bases). CDR3 length: 15 amino acids. Germline V gene data show CDR1 as MGHDK and CDR2 as SYGVNS. Trimming removed 4 bases from V and 6 bases from J, with 18 bases in between.

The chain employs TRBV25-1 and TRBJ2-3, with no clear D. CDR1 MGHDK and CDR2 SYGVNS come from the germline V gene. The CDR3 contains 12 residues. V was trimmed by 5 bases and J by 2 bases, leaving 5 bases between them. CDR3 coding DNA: TGTGCCAGCAGTACCCTCACAGATACGCAGTATTTT. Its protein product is CASSTLTDTQYF.

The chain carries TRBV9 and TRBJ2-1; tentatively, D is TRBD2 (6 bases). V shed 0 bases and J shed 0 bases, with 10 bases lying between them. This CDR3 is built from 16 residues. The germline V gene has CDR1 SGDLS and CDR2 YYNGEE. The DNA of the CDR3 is TGTGCCAGCAGCGTAGGTGGAGGGAGCTCCTACAATGAGCAGTTCTTC. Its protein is CASSVGGGSSYNEQFF.

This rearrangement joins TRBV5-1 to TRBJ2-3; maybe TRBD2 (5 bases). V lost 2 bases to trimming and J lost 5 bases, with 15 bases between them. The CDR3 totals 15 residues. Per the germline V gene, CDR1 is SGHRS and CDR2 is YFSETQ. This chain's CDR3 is CASSFYKGEEDTQYF. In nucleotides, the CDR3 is TGCGCCAGCAGCTTCTACAAGGGAGAAGAAGATACGCAGTATTTT.

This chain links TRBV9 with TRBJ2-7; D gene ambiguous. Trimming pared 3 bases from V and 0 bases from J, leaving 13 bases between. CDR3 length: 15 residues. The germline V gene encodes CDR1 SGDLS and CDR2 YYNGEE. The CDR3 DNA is TGTGCCAGCAGCGGATATCCGCAAAGCTCCTACGAGCAGTACTTC. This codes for CASSGYPQSSYEQYF.

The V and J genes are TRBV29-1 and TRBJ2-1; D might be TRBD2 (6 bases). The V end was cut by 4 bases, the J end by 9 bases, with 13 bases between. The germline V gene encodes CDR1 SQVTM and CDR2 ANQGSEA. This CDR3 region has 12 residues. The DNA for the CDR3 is TGCAGCGTTGGCCGGGGGTCAATTGAGCAGTTCTTC. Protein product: CSVGRGSIEQFF.

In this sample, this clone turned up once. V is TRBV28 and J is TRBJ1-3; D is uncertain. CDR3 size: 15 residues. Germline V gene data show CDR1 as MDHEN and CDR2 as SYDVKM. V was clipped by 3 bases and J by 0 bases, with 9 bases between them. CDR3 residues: CASSLVRISGNTIYF. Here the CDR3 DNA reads TGTGCCAGCAGTTTGGTACGGATCTCTGGAAACACCATATATTTT.

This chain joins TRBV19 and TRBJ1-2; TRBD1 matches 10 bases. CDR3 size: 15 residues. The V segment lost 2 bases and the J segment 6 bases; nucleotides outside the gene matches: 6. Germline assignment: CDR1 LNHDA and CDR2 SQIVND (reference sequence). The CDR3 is CASSILPTGGNGYTF. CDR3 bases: TGTGCCAGTAGTATACTCCCGACAGGGGGCAATGGCTACACCTTC.

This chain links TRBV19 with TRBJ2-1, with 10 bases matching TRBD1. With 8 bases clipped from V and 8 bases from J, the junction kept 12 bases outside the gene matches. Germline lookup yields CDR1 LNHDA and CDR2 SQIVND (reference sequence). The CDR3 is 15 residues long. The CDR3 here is CASRAADRGGDEQFF. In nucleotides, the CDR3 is TGTGCCAGTCGGGCAGCGGACAGGGGGGGAGATGAGCAGTTCTTC.

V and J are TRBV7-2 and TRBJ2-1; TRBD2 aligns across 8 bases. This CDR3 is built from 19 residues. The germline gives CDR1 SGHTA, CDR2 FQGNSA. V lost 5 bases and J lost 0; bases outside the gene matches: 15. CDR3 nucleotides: TGTGCCAGCAGCAATTCGGCTAGCGGGCGGATGCTCTCCTACAATGAGCAGTTCTTC. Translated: CASSNSASGRMLSYNEQFF.

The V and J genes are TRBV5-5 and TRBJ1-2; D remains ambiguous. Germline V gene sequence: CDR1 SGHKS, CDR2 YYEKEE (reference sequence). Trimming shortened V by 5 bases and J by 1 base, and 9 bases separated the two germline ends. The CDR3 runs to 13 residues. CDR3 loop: CASSVQDNYGYTF. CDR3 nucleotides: TGTGCCAGCAGTGTTCAGGATAACTATGGCTACACCTTC.

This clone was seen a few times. The CDR3 is CASSFNRDTGELFF. In nucleotides, the CDR3 is TGTGCCAGCAGCTTCAACCGCGACACCGGGGAGCTGTTTTTT. The genes are TRBV7-2 and TRBJ2-2; D gene unclear. V lost 3 bases and J lost 3, with 8 bases in between. The CDR3 contains 14 residues. Germline V lookup: CDR1 SGHTA, CDR2 FQGNSA.

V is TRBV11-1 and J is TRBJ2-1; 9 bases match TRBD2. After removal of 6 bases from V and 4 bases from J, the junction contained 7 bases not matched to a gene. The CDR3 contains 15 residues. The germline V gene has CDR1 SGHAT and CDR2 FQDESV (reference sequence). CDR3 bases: TGTGCCAGCAGGGTAGCGGGAGATATTTACAATGAGCAGTTCTTC. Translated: CASRVAGDIYNEQFF.

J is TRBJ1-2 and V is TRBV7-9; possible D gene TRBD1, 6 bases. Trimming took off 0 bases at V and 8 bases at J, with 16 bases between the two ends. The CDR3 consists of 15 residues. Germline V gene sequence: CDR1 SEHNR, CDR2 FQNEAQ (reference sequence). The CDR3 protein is CASSLAKDSWSGYTF. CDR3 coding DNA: TGTGCCAGCAGCTTAGCGAAGGACAGCTGGTCGGGCTACACCTTC.

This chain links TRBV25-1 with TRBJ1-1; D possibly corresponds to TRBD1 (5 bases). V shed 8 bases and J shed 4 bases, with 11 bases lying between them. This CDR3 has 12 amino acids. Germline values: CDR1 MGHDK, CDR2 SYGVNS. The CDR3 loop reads CASVGVITEAFF. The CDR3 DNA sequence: TGTGCCAGCGTGGGGGTCATCACTGAAGCTTTCTTT.

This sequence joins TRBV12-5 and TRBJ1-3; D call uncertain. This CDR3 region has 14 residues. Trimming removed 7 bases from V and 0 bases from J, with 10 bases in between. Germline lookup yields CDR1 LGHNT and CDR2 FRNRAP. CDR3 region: CASETNPSGNTIYF. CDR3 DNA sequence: TGTGCTAGTGAAACAAACCCCTCTGGAAACACCATATATTTT. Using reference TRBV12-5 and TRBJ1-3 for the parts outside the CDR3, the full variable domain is DARVTQTPRHKVTEMGQEVTMRCQPILGHNTVFWYRQTMMQGLELLAYFRNRAPLDDSGMPKDRFSAEMPDATLATLKIQPSEPRDSAVYFCASETNPSGNTIYFGEGSWLTVV.

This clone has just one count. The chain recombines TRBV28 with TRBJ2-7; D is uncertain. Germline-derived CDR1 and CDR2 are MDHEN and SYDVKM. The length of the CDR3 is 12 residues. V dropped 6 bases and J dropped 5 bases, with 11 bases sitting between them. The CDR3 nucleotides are TGTGCCAGCAGCAACCCAAAGGACGAGCAGTACTTC. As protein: CASSNPKDEQYF.

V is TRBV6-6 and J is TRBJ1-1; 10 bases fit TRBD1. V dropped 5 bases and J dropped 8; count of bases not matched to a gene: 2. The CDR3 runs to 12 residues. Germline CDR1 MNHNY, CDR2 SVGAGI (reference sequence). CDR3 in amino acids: CASSQDRGEAFF. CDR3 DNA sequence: TGTGCCAGCAGTCAGGACAGGGGGGAAGCTTTCTTT.

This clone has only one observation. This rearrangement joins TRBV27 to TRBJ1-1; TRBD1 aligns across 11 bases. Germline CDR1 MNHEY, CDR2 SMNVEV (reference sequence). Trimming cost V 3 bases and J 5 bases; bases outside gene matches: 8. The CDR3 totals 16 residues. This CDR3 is CASSFGQGARETEAFF. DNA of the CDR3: TGTGCCAGCAGTTTCGGACAGGGGGCGCGGGAAACTGAAGCTTTCTTT.

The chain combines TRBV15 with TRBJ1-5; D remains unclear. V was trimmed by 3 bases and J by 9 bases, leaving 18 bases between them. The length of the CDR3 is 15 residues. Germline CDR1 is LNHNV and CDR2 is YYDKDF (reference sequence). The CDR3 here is CATSSNRRPIGPQHF. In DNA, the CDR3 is TGTGCCACCAGCAGTAATCGACGGCCGATTGGGCCCCAGCATTTT.

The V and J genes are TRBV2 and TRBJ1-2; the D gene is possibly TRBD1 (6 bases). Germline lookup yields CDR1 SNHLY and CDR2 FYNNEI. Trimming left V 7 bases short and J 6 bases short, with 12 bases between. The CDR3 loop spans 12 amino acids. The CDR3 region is CASTVGGHGYTF. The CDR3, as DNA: TGTGCCAGCACCGTAGGGGGACATGGCTACACCTTC.

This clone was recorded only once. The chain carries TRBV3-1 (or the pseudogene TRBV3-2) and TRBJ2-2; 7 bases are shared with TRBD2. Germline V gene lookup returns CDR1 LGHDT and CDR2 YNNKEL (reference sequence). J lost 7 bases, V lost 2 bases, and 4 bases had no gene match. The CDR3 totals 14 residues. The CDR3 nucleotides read TGTGCCAGCAGCCAAAGGGGAGGGGTCGGGGAGCTGTTTTTT. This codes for CASSQRGGVGELFF.